This section outlines one TCR beta chain sequence together with its context. What it recognizes is unknown. CDR1 and CDR2 (germline): MNHNS, SASEGT. This CDR3 is built from 15 residues. After removal of 6 bases from V and 0 bases from J, the junction contained 5 bases not matched to a gene. The sample belongs to a study of cytomegalovirus exposure and HLA in healthy donors. This PCR relied on a set of 60 Vbeta primers and 13 Jbeta primers. Measured with immunoSEQ multiplex PCR; TCRdb has only the in-frame clones, and not every one. The sample includes under 200,000 clones, over 70% of them seen just once. Whole-study results and caveats: Per a later analysis, about 18,000 TCR beta sequences showed association with HLA alleles at 0.05 false discovery rate.

This receptor was taken from a woman between 40 and 55 years old in good health and CMV-seropositive. V usage is TRBV6-1 and J usage is TRBJ1-1, with 9 bases lining up with TRBD1. Sample: PBMCs. DNA for the CDR3: TGTGCCAGCAGGGAACAGGGGGCTGTGAACACTGAAGCTTTCTTT. Residues: CASREQGAVNTEAFF.